A single sample gave rise to the 26 T cell receptor beta chains below, sequenced in a study of control samples from healthy donors and cancer patients (dated by TCRdb to about 2020). To prepare the library, the immunoSEQ multiplex PCR assay was applied. Imported from immuneACCESS, the table was reduced by TCRdb to in-frame sequences with V and J called. These copies leave out some clones; in studies compared against another copy, an unresolved V gene accounts for under half, and the cause of the remainder is not known. Within this sample are 100,000 to 150,000 clones, with roughly 92% of them counted one time only. 0.58% of the sample lies in the top ten. Sequenced input: PBMCs. The receptors derive from a man older than 75 with head and neck cancer.

This clone was seen only a few times. The chain links TRBV6-5 to TRBJ2-7; D remains ambiguous. V was trimmed by 5 bases and J by 0 bases, leaving 14 bases between them. The length of the CDR3 is 15 residues. Germline values: CDR1 MNHEY, CDR2 SVGAGI. CDR3 in amino acids: CASSSQKYSSYEQYF. The CDR3 DNA follows: TGTGCCAGCAGTAGTCAAAAGTACAGCTCCTACGAGCAGTACTTC.

The rearrangement joins TRBV12-3 or TRBV12-4 to TRBJ1-1; D is undetermined. Trimming pared 3 bases from V and 1 base from J, leaving 6 bases between. The CDR3 contains 13 residues. This chain's CDR3 is CASSFRKNTEAFF. In nucleotides, the CDR3 is TGTGCCAGCAGTTTTCGGAAGAACACTGAAGCTTTCTTT.

This chain connects TRBV11-3 to TRBJ2-7; 7 nucleotides line up with TRBD2. CDR3 size: 15 residues. Germline trimming cut 3 bases from V and 5 bases from J; bases unmatched to any gene: 10. Germline assignment: CDR1 SGHNT and CDR2 YENEEA. The CDR3 region has the DNA TGTGCCAGCAGCTTGGGAGGGACCCTGTCTGACGAGCAGTACTTC. This translates into CASSLGGTLSDEQYF.

This sequence joins TRBV29-1 and TRBJ1-1, with 7 bases identical to TRBD1. From germline, CDR1 is SQVTM and CDR2 ANQGSEA. CDR3 length equals 13 residues. Losses at the gene ends were 6 bases for V and 2 bases for J; bases not matched to a gene: 6. In nucleotides, the CDR3 is TGCAGCGTCCTCAGGGGGGTAAACACTGAAGCTTTCTTT. It encodes CSVLRGVNTEAFF.

Only one count was recorded for this clone. This rearrangement joins TRBV18 to TRBJ2-5; 9 bases are shared with TRBD2. Germline CDR1 and CDR2: KGHSH and LQKENI. The CDR3 is 16 residues long. V was clipped by 2 bases and J by 1 base; unmatched bases: 5. The CDR3 nucleotides are TGTGCCAGCTCACCAAAGGGGACTAGCCTCCAAGAGACCCAGTACTTC. Amino acid sequence: CASSPKGTSLQETQYF. Full variable domain (rest looked up from reference TRBV18 and TRBJ2-5): NAGVMQNPRHLVRRRGQEARLRCSPMKGHSHVYWYRQLPEEGLKFMVYLQKENIIDESGMPKERFSAEFPKEGPSILRIQQVVRGDSAAYFCASSPKGTSLQETQYFGPGTRLLVL.

This clone was counted once. Sequence at one end of the junction differs from germline and may be a read error. This chain connects TRBV19 to TRBJ2-7; D not certain. Germline V lookup: CDR1 LNHDA, CDR2 SQIVND (reference sequence). CDR3 length: 12 amino acids. CDR3: CASSLDNYEQYF. DNA for the CDR3: TGTGCCAGTAGTTTAGACAACTACGAGCAGTACTTC.

This chain links TRBV21-1 with TRBJ2-7. TRBV21-1 is tagged as a pseudogene. CDR3 length equals 13 residues. CDR3 in amino acids: CASSNNPISEQYF. The DNA for the CDR3 is TGTGCCAGCAGCAATAACCCCATAAGCGAGCAGTACTTC.

The gene calls are TRBV7-9 and TRBJ1-2; D gene unclear. The CDR3 spans 14 residues. The V end lost 2 bases, the J end lost 0 bases, and 7 bases lay between the germline ends. CDR1 and CDR2 (germline): SEHNR, FQNEAQ (reference sequence). In nucleotides, the CDR3 is TGTGCCAGCAGCTTATCGCAGGCTAACTATGGCTACACCTTC. It specifies CASSLSQANYGYTF.

V and J are TRBV30 and TRBJ2-7; perhaps TRBD1 as D (5 bases). Per germline, CDR1 GTSNPN and CDR2 SVGIG (reference sequence). Trimming cost V 5 bases and J 3 bases, with 8 bases left between them. The CDR3 has 11 residues. CDR3 loop: CAWRQSYEQYF. The CDR3 nucleotides are TGTGCCTGGCGACAGAGCTACGAGCAGTACTTC.

CDR3 nucleotides: TGCGCCAGCTGCCTTTCGGGCATTAATGAAAAACTGTTTTTT. Translation: CASCLSGINEKLFF. The chain uses TRBV10-2 and TRBJ1-4; D is undetermined. CDR1 and CDR2 (germline): WSHSY, SAAADI. Trimming took 8 bases from V and 4 from J, leaving 14 bases between them. The CDR3 has 14 amino acids.

The rearrangement uses TRBV11-3 and TRBJ2-1, with 7 bases that match TRBD1. This CDR3 has 16 amino acids. Trimming cost V 0 bases and J 2 bases; bases outside gene matches: 4. In germline, CDR1 is SGHNT, CDR2 YENEEA. The CDR3 loop reads CASSLEGGLAYNEQFF. Written as DNA, the CDR3 is TGTGCCAGCAGCTTAGAAGGGGGCCTTGCCTACAATGAGCAGTTCTTC.

The rearrangement joins TRBV18 to TRBJ2-2; D remains unclear. Germline V lookup: CDR1 KGHSH, CDR2 LQKENI. The CDR3 length is 13 residues. Trimming stripped 3 bases from V and 8 bases from J, with 10 bases between. CDR3: CASSPDPSGELFF. Here the CDR3 DNA reads TGTGCCAGCTCACCGGACCCGTCGGGGGAGCTGTTTTTT. The full variable domain, in which reference TRBV18 and TRBJ2-2 provide the parts outside the CDR3, is NAGVMQNPRHLVRRRGQEARLRCSPMKGHSHVYWYRQLPEEGLKFMVYLQKENIIDESGMPKERFSAEFPKEGPSILRIQQVVRGDSAAYFCASSPDPSGELFFGEGSRLTVL.

In its sample, this clone was seen a few times. The chain recombines TRBV30 with TRBJ2-7; D remains ambiguous. The CDR3 spans 9 residues. CDR1 and CDR2 (germline): GTSNPN, SVGIG (reference sequence). The CDR3 region is CARRNEQYF. The CDR3 DNA sequence: TGTGCAAGGCGGAACGAGCAGTACTTC.

The CDR3 reads CASNMAGGPYEQFF. DNA for the CDR3: TGTGCCAGCAATATGGCGGGAGGGCCTTATGAGCAGTTCTTC. This rearrangement joins TRBV7-9 to TRBJ2-1; 9 positions agree with TRBD2. The CDR3 is 14 amino acids. CDR1 SEHNR and CDR2 FQNEAQ come from the germline V gene (reference sequence). V trimming: 7 bases; J trimming: 8 bases; junction bases outside the gene matches: 9.

This clone was counted once. The chain has TRBV30 and TRBJ1-2; the match to TRBD1 covers 10 bases. The V gene end was trimmed by 3 bases and the J gene end by 4 bases; junction bases not matched to a gene: 8. CDR1 and CDR2 (germline): GTSNPN, SVGIG (reference sequence). CDR3 length: 15 amino acids. For the CDR3, the DNA is TGTGCCTGGAGGACAGGGGGCGCCGGTAGCTATGGCTACACCTTC. Translated, it gives CAWRTGGAGSYGYTF.

In nucleotides, the CDR3 is TGTGCCAGCAGCCCACTTACAGGGGGCGCATCAGCTTTCTTT. Its translation: CASSPLTGGASAFF. V gene TRBV3-1 (or the pseudogene TRBV3-2) combines with J gene TRBJ1-1, with 9 bases identical to TRBD1. This CDR3 has 14 amino acids. V was clipped by 4 bases and J by 10 bases; unmatched bases: 10. Germline V gene data show CDR1 as LGHDT and CDR2 as YNNKEL (reference sequence).

The chain recombines TRBV6-5 with TRBJ2-6, with D hard to call. V shed 6 bases and J shed 4 bases, with 13 bases lying between them. The CDR3 length is 15 residues. Germline V gives CDR1 MNHEY, CDR2 SVGAGI. The CDR3 DNA follows: TGTGCCAGCAGCTTGGGAATTACCGGGGCCAACGTCCTGACTTTC. Translation: CASSLGITGANVLTF.

CDR3 sequence: CSVATLAGGPNEQFF. CDR3 bases: TGCAGCGTTGCCACTTTAGCGGGAGGGCCAAATGAGCAGTTCTTC. This rearrangement joins TRBV29-1 to TRBJ2-1; TRBD2 aligns across 11 bases. The germline V gene has CDR1 SQVTM and CDR2 ANQGSEA. The CDR3 is made up of 15 amino acids. Trimming at V came to 4 bases and at J to 7 bases, leaving 9 bases not matched to a gene.

The CDR3 sequence is CASSAQGTLYEQYF. As DNA, the CDR3 is TGTGCCAGCAGCGCTCAGGGGACTCTCTACGAGCAGTACTTC. The chain carries TRBV14 and TRBJ2-7, with D possibly called TRBD1 or TRBD2 (6 bases each). CDR1 and CDR2 from the germline V gene are SGHDN and FVKESK. The CDR3 sequence is 14 residues long. The V end was cut by 5 bases, the J end by 3 bases, with 14 bases between.

The chain carries TRBV4-2 and TRBJ2-3, with 8 bases that match TRBD2. The CDR3 covers 18 residues. Germline assignment: CDR1 LGHNA and CDR2 YNFKEQ. Losses at the gene ends were 5 bases for V and 0 bases for J; bases not matched to a gene: 13. The CDR3 coding sequence is TGTGCCAGCAGCTACGAGGGCACTAGCGGAGTTAGCACAGATACGCAGTATTTT. This translates into CASSYEGTSGVSTDTQYF.

V usage is TRBV5-4 and J usage is TRBJ2-7; D not certain. V lost 3 bases and J 3 bases, leaving 10 bases between the germline ends. The CDR3 runs to 13 residues. The germline V gene encodes CDR1 SGHNT and CDR2 YYREEE (reference sequence). In nucleotides, the CDR3 is TGTGCCAGCAGCTCGGGTTACAGCTACGAGCAGTACTTC. This translates into CASSSGYSYEQYF. Looking up the rest from reference TRBV5-4 and TRBJ2-7 gives the full variable domain: ETGVTQSPTHLIKTRGQQVTLRCSSQSGHNTVSWYQQALGQGPQFIFQYYREEENGRGNFPPRFSGLQFPNYSSELNVNALELDDSALYLCASSSGYSYEQYFGPGTRLTVT.

The table lists this clone with a few counts. The chain employs TRBV30 and TRBJ1-2; no definite D call. CDR1 and CDR2 from the germline V gene are GTSNPN and SVGIG (reference sequence). V dropped 0 bases and J dropped 8 bases, with 10 bases sitting between them. The CDR3 loop spans 12 amino acids. CDR3 amino acids: CAWSVRFQGYTF. Written as DNA, the CDR3 is TGTGCCTGGAGTGTACGGTTCCAGGGCTACACCTTC.

The rearrangement links TRBV9 to TRBJ2-1, with D possibly TRBD2 on 7 matching bases. V shed 3 bases and J shed 0 bases, with 16 bases lying between them. The CDR3 loop spans 17 amino acids. CDR1 and CDR2 (germline): SGDLS, YYNGEE. The CDR3 loop is CASSATAGAFSYNEQFF. The CDR3 DNA is TGTGCCAGCAGCGCGACGGCGGGGGCCTTCTCCTACAATGAGCAGTTCTTC.

The chain joins TRBV7-2 to TRBJ2-2; TRBD2 agrees at 14 bases. In germline, CDR1 is SGHTA, CDR2 FQGNSA. J gave up 7 bases and V 1 base, and 11 bases lay outside the gene matches. The CDR3 has 19 residues. The CDR3 reads CASSLEGLAGALGGGELFF. CDR3 coding DNA: TGTGCCAGCAGCTTAGAGGGACTAGCGGGAGCGTTGGGAGGCGGGGAGCTGTTTTTT.

V gene TRBV5-4 combines with J gene TRBJ2-3; 8 bases align to TRBD2. V was pared by 0 bases and J by 5 bases, with 11 bases of the junction left unmatched. The germline CDR1 and CDR2 sequences are SGHNT and YYREEE (reference sequence). The CDR3 extends over 17 amino acids. Here the CDR3 DNA reads TGTGCCAGCAGCTTGGGGCCGGGGGGGCGACGGGAAGATACGCAGTATTTT. Translating gives CASSLGPGGRREDTQYF.

The rearrangement links TRBV18 to TRBJ2-7; D unclear. The CDR3 loop spans 12 amino acids. Trimming took off 8 bases at V and 0 bases at J, with 8 bases between the two ends. The germline V gene encodes CDR1 KGHSH and CDR2 LQKENI. The CDR3 DNA reads as TGTGCCAGCCCACTCGGCTCCTACGAGCAGTACTTC. Translation: CASPLGSYEQYF.